A single sample gave rise to the 6 T cell receptor beta chains below, sequenced in a study of cytomegalovirus exposure and HLA in healthy donors. Some clones are missing from TCRdb's copy, which holds only in-frame ones; the method was immunoSEQ multiplex PCR. The data hold 80,000 to 100,000 clones, with roughly 87% observed a single time. The source material was PBMCs. The source of these receptors is a man younger than 35 in good health and CMV-seropositive.

The rearrangement joins TRBV7-9 to TRBJ1-3; D remains unclear. This CDR3 comprises 13 residues. Germline CDR1 and CDR2: SEHNR and FQNEAQ (reference sequence). The germline V and J ends were trimmed by 7 bases and 8 bases, with 15 bases remaining between them. The CDR3 loop reads CASNEAGVDTIYF. CDR3 in DNA: TGTGCCAGCAACGAGGCGGGCGTGGACACCATATATTTT.

The V call is TRBV6-4, the J call TRBJ2-1; perhaps TRBD2 as D (6 bases). CDR3 size: 17 residues. The V and J ends lost 0 bases and 10 bases respectively, with 22 bases between them. Germline V gene lookup returns CDR1 MRHNA and CDR2 SNTAGT. CDR3 nucleotide sequence: TGTGCCAGCAGTGACTCGATGGTCGGGGGTACGGGGATGGAGCAGTTCTTC. It is translated as CASSDSMVGGTGMEQFF.

V gene TRBV10-1 combines with J gene TRBJ1-1, with a weak D call TRBD1 (5 bases). The CDR3 length is 14 residues. Germline-derived CDR1 and CDR2 are WNHNN and SYGVQD (reference sequence). The germline V and J ends were trimmed by 0 bases and 2 bases, with 7 bases remaining between them. CDR3 protein: CASSESGPNTEAFF. The CDR3, as DNA: TGCGCCAGCAGTGAGTCGGGGCCTAACACTGAAGCTTTCTTT.

This clone was recorded once. J is TRBJ2-7 and V is TRBV27, with TRBD2 matching over 7 bases. The CDR3 totals 14 residues. The ends lost 3 bases at V and 1 base at J; junction bases unmatched: 3. Germline CDR1 is MNHEY and CDR2 is SMNVEV (reference sequence). CDR3 sequence reads: CASSFTSASYEQYF. CDR3 in DNA: TGTGCCAGCAGTTTTACTAGCGCTTCCTACGAGCAGTACTTC.

The gene calls are TRBV5-1 and TRBJ2-1; 8 bases map to TRBD2. The length of the CDR3 is 15 residues. J gave up 1 base and V 4 bases, and 4 bases lay outside the gene matches. Germline V gene data show CDR1 as SGHRS and CDR2 as YFSETQ. The CDR3 is CASSEPSGSYNEQFF. The CDR3 DNA is TGCGCCAGCAGCGAACCTAGCGGGTCCTACAATGAGCAGTTCTTC.

This chain uses TRBV9 with TRBJ2-5, with 9 positions matching TRBD1. CDR3 length: 14 amino acids. Looked up from germline, CDR1 is SGDLS and CDR2 is YYNGEE. The V segment lost 3 bases and the J segment 2 bases; nucleotides outside the gene matches: 2. The CDR3 sequence is CASSGGTGQETQYF. DNA for the CDR3: TGTGCCAGCAGCGGAGGGACAGGGCAAGAGACCCAGTACTTC. The full variable domain, completed using reference TRBV9 and TRBJ2-5, is DSGVTQTPKHLITATGQRVTLRCSPRSGDLSVYWYQQSLDQGLQFLIQYYNGEERAKGNILERFSAQQFPDLHSELNLSSLELGDSALYFCASSGGTGQETQYFGPGTRLLVL.